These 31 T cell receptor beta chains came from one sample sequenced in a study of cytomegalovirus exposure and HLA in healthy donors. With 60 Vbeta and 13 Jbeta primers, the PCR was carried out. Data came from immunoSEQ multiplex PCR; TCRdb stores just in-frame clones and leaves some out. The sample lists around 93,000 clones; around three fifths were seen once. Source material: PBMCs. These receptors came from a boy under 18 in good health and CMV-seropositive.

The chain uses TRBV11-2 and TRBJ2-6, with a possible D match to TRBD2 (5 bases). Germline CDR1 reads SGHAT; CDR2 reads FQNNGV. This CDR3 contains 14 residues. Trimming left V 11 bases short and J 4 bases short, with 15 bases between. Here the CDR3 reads CASEVFAGANVLTF. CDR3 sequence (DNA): TGTGCCTCGGAGGTTTTCGCCGGGGCCAACGTCCTGACTTTC.

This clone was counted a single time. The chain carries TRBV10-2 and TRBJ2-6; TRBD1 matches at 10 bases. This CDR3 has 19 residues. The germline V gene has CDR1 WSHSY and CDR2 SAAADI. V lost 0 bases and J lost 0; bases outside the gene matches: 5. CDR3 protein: CASSESWDRGVSGANVLTF. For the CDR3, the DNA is TGCGCCAGCAGTGAGTCGTGGGACAGGGGAGTCTCTGGGGCCAACGTCCTGACTTTC.

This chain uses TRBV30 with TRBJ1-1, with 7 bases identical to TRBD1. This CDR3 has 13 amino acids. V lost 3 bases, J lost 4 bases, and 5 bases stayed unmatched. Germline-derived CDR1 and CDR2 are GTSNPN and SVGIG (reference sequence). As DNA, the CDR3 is TGTGCCTGGAGGAGACAGGGAGGCACTGAAGCTTTCTTT. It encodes CAWRRQGGTEAFF.

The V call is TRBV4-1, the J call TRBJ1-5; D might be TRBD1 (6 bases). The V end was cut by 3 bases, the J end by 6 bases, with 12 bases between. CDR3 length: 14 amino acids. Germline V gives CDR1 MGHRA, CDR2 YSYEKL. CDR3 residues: CASSQNRDGQPQHF. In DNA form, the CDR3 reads TGCGCCAGCAGCCAGAACAGGGATGGTCAGCCCCAGCATTTT.

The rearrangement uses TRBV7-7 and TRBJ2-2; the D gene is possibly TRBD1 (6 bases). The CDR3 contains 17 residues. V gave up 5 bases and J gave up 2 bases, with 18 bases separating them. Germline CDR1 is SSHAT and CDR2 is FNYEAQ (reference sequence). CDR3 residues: CASSPRHWTENTGELFF. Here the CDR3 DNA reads TGTGCCAGCAGCCCTCGACACTGGACAGAAAACACCGGGGAGCTGTTTTTT.

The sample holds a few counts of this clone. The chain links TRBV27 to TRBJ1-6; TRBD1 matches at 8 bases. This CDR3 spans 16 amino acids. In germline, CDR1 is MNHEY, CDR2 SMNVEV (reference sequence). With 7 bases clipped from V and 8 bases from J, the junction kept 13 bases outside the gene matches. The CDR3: CASTPGRGQVYSPLHF. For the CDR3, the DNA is TGTGCCAGCACCCCGGGCAGGGGGCAGGTTTATTCACCCCTCCACTTT.

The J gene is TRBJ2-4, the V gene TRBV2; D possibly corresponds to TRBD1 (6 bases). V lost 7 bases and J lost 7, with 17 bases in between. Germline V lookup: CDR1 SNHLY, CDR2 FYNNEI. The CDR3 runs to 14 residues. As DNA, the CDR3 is TGTGCCAGCATACGACAGGCCCAGGGGAACATTCAGTACTTC. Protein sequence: CASIRQAQGNIQYF. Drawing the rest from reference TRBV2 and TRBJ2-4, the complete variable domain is EPEVTQTPSHQVTQMGQEVILRCVPISNHLYFYWYRQILGQKVEFLVSFYNNEISEKSEIFDDQFSVERPDGSNFTLKIRSTKLEDSAMYFCASIRQAQGNIQYFGAGTRLSVL.

CDR3 nucleotides: TGCGCCAGCAGCCCCGGAGGGGGGGGGTACAATGAGCAGTTCTTC. Residues: CASSPGGGGYNEQFF. The V and J genes are TRBV5-1 and TRBJ2-1, with a possible D match to TRBD2 (7 bases). The CDR3 is made up of 15 amino acids. Germline V gene sequence: CDR1 SGHRS, CDR2 YFSETQ. V was trimmed by 4 bases and J by 4 bases, leaving 15 bases between them.

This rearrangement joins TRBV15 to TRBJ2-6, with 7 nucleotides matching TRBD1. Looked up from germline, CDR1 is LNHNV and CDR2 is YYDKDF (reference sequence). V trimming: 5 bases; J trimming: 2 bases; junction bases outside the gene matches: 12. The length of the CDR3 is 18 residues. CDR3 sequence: CATSPSTGVGPGANVLTF. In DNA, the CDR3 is TGTGCCACCAGCCCGAGCACAGGGGTCGGTCCTGGGGCCAACGTCCTGACTTTC.

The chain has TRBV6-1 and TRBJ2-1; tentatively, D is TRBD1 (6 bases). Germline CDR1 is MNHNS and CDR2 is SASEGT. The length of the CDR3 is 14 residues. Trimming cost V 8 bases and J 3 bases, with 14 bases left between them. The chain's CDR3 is CASVKGGHYNEQFF. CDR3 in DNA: TGTGCCAGCGTCAAAGGGGGACACTACAATGAGCAGTTCTTC.

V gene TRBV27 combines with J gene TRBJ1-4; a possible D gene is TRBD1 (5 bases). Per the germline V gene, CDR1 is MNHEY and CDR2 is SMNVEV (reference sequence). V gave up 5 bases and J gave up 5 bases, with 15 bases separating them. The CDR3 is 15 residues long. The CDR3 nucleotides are TGTGCCAGCAGTCCGACGACAGCTTACAATGAAAAACTGTTTTTT. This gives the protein CASSPTTAYNEKLFF.

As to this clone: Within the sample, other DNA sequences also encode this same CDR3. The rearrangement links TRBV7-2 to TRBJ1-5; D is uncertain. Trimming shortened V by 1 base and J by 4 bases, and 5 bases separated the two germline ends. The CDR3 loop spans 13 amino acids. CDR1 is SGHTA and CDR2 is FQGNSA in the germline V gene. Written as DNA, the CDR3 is TGTGCCAGCAGCTTAGATAGTAATCAGCCCCAGCATTTT. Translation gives CASSLDSNQPQHF.

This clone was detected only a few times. CDR3 DNA sequence: TGTGCCAGCAGTGTGGAGCAAGCGTATACCGGGATCACCGGGGAGCTGTTTTTT. Translation: CASSVEQAYTGITGELFF. The gene calls are TRBV2 and TRBJ2-2; D possibly corresponds to TRBD2 (5 bases). Germline assignment: CDR1 SNHLY and CDR2 FYNNEI. The V gene lost 4 bases and the J gene lost 4 bases, with 22 bases spanning the gap. There are 18 residues in the CDR3.

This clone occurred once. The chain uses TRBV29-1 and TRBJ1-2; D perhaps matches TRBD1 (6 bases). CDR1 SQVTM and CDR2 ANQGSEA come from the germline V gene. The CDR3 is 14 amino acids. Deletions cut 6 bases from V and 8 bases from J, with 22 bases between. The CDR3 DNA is TGCAGCGTCCCGGCCAGGGGCTCCTTCGGAGGCTACACCTTC. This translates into CSVPARGSFGGYTF.

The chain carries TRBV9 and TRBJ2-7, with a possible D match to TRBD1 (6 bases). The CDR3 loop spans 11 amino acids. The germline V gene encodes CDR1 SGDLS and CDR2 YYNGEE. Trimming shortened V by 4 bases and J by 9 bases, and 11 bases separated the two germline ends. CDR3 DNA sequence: TGTGCCAGCAGCTCCACAGGGTGGCAGTACTTC. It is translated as CASSSTGWQYF.

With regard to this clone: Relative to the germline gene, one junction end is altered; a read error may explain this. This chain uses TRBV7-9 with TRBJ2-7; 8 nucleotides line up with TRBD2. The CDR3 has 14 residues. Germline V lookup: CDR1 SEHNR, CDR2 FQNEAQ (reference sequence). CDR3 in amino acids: CSSSYGGAVGILDF. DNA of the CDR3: TGTTCCAGCAGCTACGGGGGGGCGGTTGGCATCTTGGACTTC. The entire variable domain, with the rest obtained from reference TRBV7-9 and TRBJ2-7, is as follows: DTGVSQNPRHKITKRGQNVTFRCDPISEHNRLYWYRQTLGQGPEFLTYFQNEAQLEKSRLLSDRFSAERPKGSFSTLEIQRTEQGDSAMYLCSSSYGGAVGILDFGPGTRLTVT.

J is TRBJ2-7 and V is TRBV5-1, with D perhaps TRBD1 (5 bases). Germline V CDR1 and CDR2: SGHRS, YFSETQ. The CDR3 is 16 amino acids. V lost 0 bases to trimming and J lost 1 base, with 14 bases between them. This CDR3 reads CASSLGGQPPSYEQYF. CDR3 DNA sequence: TGCGCCAGCAGCTTGGGCGGACAACCACCTTCCTACGAGCAGTACTTC.

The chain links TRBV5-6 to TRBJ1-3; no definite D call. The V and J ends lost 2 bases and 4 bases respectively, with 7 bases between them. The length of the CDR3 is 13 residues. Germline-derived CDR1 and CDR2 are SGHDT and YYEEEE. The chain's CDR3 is CASSLSRGNTIYF. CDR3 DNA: TGTGCCAGCAGCTTATCGCGGGGAAACACCATATATTTT. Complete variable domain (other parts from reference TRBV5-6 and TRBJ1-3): DAGVTQSPTHLIKTRGQQVTLRCSPKSGHDTVSWYQQALGQGPQFIFQYYEEEERQRGNFPDRFSGHQFPNYSSELNVNALLLGDSALYLCASSLSRGNTIYFGEGSWLTVV.

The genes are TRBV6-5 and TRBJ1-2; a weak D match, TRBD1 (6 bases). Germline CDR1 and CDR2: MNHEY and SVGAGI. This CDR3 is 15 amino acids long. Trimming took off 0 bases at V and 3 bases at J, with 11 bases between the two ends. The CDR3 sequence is CASSYSLGGDYGYTF. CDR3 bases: TGTGCCAGCAGTTACTCTCTAGGGGGTGACTATGGCTACACCTTC.

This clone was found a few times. The CDR3 loop reads CSVGRGGAHYNSPLHF. For the CDR3, the DNA is TGCAGCGTTGGAAGGGGGGGGGCCCATTATAATTCACCCCTCCACTTT. This chain joins TRBV29-1 and TRBJ1-6, with D maybe TRBD1 (6 bases). Germline assignment: CDR1 SQVTM and CDR2 ANQGSEA. Deletions cut 4 bases from V and 4 bases from J, with 17 bases between. The CDR3 has 16 amino acids.

Written as DNA, the CDR3 is TGTGCCAGCAGCGGAGATGGGAGGCCAGAGCAGTACTTC. This translates into CASSGDGRPEQYF. The chain links TRBV7-9 to TRBJ2-7; D possibly corresponds to TRBD2 (6 bases). Germline V gene data show CDR1 as SEHNR and CDR2 as FQNEAQ (reference sequence). The CDR3 contains 13 residues. Trimming removed 5 bases from V and 7 bases from J, with 15 bases in between.

The chain's CDR3 is CASTSRAEKLFF. Here the CDR3 DNA reads TGCGCCAGCACTTCGAGGGCTGAAAAACTGTTTTTT. V is TRBV10-2 and J is TRBJ1-4; D call uncertain. CDR3 length: 12 amino acids. The V and J ends lost 7 bases and 7 bases respectively, with 10 bases between them. In germline, CDR1 is WSHSY, CDR2 SAAADI.

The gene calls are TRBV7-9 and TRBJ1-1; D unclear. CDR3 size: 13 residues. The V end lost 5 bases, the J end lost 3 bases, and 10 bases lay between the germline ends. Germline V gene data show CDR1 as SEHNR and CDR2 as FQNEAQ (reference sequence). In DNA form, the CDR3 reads TGTGCCAGCAGCGAAGACACCGACACTGAAGCTTTCTTT. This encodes CASSEDTDTEAFF.

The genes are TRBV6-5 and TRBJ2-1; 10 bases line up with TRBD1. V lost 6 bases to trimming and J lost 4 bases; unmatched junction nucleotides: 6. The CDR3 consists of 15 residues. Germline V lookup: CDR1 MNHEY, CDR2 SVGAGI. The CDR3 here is CASSTGTGDYNEQFF. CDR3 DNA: TGTGCCAGCAGCACCGGGACAGGGGATTACAATGAGCAGTTCTTC.

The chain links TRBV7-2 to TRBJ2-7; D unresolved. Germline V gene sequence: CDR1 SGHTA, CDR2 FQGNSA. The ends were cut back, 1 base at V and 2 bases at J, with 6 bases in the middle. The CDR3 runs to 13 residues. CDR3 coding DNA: TGTGCCAGCAGCTTAGAACTACCCTACGAGCAGTACTTC. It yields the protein CASSLELPYEQYF.

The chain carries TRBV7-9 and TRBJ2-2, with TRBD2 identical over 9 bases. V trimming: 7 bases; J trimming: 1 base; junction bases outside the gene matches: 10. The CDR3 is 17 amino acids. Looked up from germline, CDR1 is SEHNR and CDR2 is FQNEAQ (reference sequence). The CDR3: CASTPTAAGGNTGELFF. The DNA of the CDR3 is TGTGCCAGCACACCAACCGCAGCGGGAGGGAACACCGGGGAGCTGTTTTTT. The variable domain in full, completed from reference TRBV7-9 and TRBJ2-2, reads DTGVSQNPRHKITKRGQNVTFRCDPISEHNRLYWYRQTLGQGPEFLTYFQNEAQLEKSRLLSDRFSAERPKGSFSTLEIQRTEQGDSAMYLCASTPTAAGGNTGELFFGEGSRLTVL.

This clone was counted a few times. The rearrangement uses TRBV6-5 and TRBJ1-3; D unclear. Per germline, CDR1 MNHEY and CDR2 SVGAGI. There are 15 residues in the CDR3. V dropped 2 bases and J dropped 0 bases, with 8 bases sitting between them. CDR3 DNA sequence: TGTGCCAGCAGTTACGGAGGAAGCTCTGGAAACACCATATATTTT. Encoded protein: CASSYGGSSGNTIYF.

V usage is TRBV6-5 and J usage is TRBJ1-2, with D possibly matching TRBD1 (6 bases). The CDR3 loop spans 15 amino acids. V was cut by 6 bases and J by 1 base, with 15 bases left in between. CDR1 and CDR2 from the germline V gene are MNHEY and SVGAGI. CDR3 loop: CASSQVRDNNYGYTF. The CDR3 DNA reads TGTGCCAGCAGCCAAGTCCGGGACAATAACTATGGCTACACCTTC.

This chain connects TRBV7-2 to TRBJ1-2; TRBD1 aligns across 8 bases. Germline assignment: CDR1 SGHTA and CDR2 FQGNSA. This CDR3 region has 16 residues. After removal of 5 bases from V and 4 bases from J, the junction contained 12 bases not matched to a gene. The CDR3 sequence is CASSLKARGRAYGYTF. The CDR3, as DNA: TGTGCCAGCAGCCTTAAGGCCAGGGGGCGCGCCTATGGCTACACCTTC.

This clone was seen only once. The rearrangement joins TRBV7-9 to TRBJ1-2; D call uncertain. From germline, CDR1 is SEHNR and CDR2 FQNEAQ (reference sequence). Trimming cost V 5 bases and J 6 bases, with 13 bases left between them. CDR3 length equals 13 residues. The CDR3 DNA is TGTGCCAGCAGCCGGGAAAGGGAAGATGGCTACACCTTC. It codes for CASSREREDGYTF.

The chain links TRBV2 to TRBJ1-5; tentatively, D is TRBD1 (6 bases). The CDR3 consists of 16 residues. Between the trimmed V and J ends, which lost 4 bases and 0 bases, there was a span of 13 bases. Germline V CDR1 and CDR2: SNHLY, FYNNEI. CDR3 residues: CASSASGEGSNQPQHF. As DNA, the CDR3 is TGTGCCAGCAGTGCTTCAGGGGAGGGTAGCAATCAGCCCCAGCATTTT.